Detailed here is one TCR beta chain. The target of this receptor is not known. Base-call qualities are not available, and no considerably larger clone is one nucleotide away. Taken from the germline V gene (reference sequence), the CDR1 and CDR2 loops are LNHNV and YYDKDF. Spanning cysteine to phenylalanine, the CDR3 consists of 15 amino acids. Of all the DNA, just the CDR3 is kept, 45 bases in frame from base 1. V was cut back by 0 bases and J by 7 bases, leaving a gap of 15 bases between them. The data belong to a study of T cell responses to AZD1222 COVID-19 vaccine (dated by TCRdb to 2020 to 2022). At the level of the whole study: TCR sequencing covered some 250 trial participants: 207 given two doses of AZD1222 and 26 given two doses of MenACWY control vaccine. Trial participants were enrolled into age subgroups of 18-55, 56-69 and 70-plus years, which contained roughly 140, 27 and 60 TCR-sequenced participants, respectively. Summary of the overall study and its limitations: Nearly half of unique spike-specific TCRs reportedly recognized epitopes outside regions mutated in the B.1.351 and B.1.1.7 variants. A significant rise in spike-specific TCR breadth and depth was observed after two AZD1222 doses relative to day 0 and relative to MenACWY recipients. In the small 56-69-year group, the increase in depth fell short of significance, most likely because of low power. Because no samples from the day 14 peak response were available, repertoires could be characterized only after the peak T cell response. CD4 TCRs associated with the vaccine covered the entire spike protein, and the dominant responses were in regions 160-218 and 743-854. Participants were mostly white British and included more females than males, and it was suggested by the authors that clonal diversity may have been underestimated. Conclusions about previously exposed vaccinees are limited because only six or seven AZD1222 recipients were SARS-CoV-2 seropositive at baseline.

The CDR3 regions of human TCRbeta chains were subjected to immunosequencing. On the authors' methods: TCRs in the repertoires were compared against a reference library of SARS-CoV-2-specific TCRs that had been generated with the MIRA antigen-specificity platform. Breadth was defined as the fraction of unique TCRs that were SARS-CoV-2-associated, and depth was defined as the fraction of total T cells that were SARS-CoV-2-associated. Using the MIRA data, every spike-specific TCR was mapped to the spike region that the TCR reacted to and assigned to either a CD4 or a CD8 class. Log10-transformed breadth and depth values were compared by one-way ANOVA with Sidak's multiple comparisons tests. TCRdb re-hosts the immuneACCESS table, in-frame sequences only. Its copies lack some clones; in the studies checked, an unresolved V gene accounts for under half of them, and the cause for the rest is not known. The V and J calls and clone size were taken over from that table, and D and trimming were inferred from the DNA. This sample comprises 130,000 to 150,000 clones, about nine tenths of them detected only once. 2.5% to 3% of the sample goes to the ten largest clones.

Taken with the paper, the label for time point translates to: baseline before first vaccination. The sample's treatment or condition label, in plain terms: meningococcal conjugate vaccine given as trial control. Vaccinee samples were obtained from the UK trials COV001 and COV002, which included a single-blind randomized controlled phase 2/3 trial of AZD1222 (ChAdOx1 nCoV-19) in healthy adults. For TCRbeta chain sequencing, PBMC samples from trial participants were taken at day 0 and at day 28 after the second dose. The sequence is built from TRBV15 and TRBJ2-5; TRBD1 might be the D gene, on 8 matching bases. The source material was peripheral blood, sampled on day 0 of MenACWY control vaccination. This sequence was found in an adult in good health. The nucleotide sequence is TGTGCCACCAGCAGAGAATCAGGGGGCGGGAGGACCCAGTACTTC. Translated, this gives CATSRESGGGRTQYF.